This T cell receptor beta chain emerged from a study of blood T cell repertoires in COVID-19. Whole-study context: The United States, Italy and Spain provided the acute and convalescent COVID-19 samples. Nucleic acid was either cDNA or gDNA, and it came from T cells, B-cell-depleted T cells, or PBMCs.

Original analysis: Using reference gene primer amplification, nucleated cell counts were estimated. TCRdb keeps only in-frame clones here, not all; method: immunoSEQ multiplex PCR. V and J calls and clone size are copied from that table; D and trimming were computed from the DNA. Of a few hundred thousand clones in the sample, more than 75% are singletons; the top ten hold around 3.1%. V was pared by 3 bases and J by 2 bases, with 10 bases of the junction left unmatched. The CDR3 loop spans 16 amino acids. From germline, CDR1 is SEHNR and CDR2 FQNEAQ (reference sequence). The sequencing input was peripheral blood. This chain connects TRBV7-9 to TRBJ2-7; 7 nucleotides match TRBD1. The receptor was isolated from a man aged 60 to 69 with acute or convalescent COVID-19. In DNA form, the CDR3 reads TGTGCCAGCAGCTTGGGACAGCGCCGGTCCACCTACGAGCAGTACTTC. Its translation: CASSLGQRRSTYEQYF. Full variable domain (missing parts from reference TRBV7-9 and TRBJ2-7): DTGVSQNPRHKITKRGQNVTFRCDPISEHNRLYWYRQTLGQGPEFLTYFQNEAQLEKSRLLSDRFSAERPKGSFSTLEIQRTEQGDSAMYLCASSLGQRRSTYEQYFGPGTRLTVT.